Included here is one T cell receptor beta chain sequence, with context. The entry originates in a study of blood T cell repertoires in COVID-19. Study-wide background: Whether acute or convalescent, the COVID-19 samples came from the United States, Italy and Spain. PBMCs, B-cell-depleted T cells, or T cells provided the cDNA or gDNA that made up the material.

V was clipped by 2 bases and J by 2 bases, with 22 bases between them. The CDR3 runs 18 residues. Germline V CDR1 and CDR2: SGHTA, FQGNSA. Source study methods: Reference gene primer amplification gave estimated nucleated cell counts. This table comes from immunoSEQ multiplex PCR, and its TCRdb copy is limited to in-frame clones, with some not included. For V, J and clone size, that table is used; D and trimming come from the DNA. The sample lists under 200,000 clones; approximately 80% were seen once. The receptor was derived from a human donor in a cohort sampled during active COVID-19. The genes are TRBV7-2 and TRBJ2-7, with a tentative D call TRBD1 (6 bases). Input material: peripheral blood. For the CDR3, the DNA is TGTGCCAGCAGCTTATTTAGAGGAACAGGGTTCTATGCCTACGAGCAGTACTTC. Protein product: CASSLFRGTGFYAYEQYF.